This paragraph covers one T cell receptor (beta chain) sequence. This sample was included in a study of blood T cell repertoires in COVID-19. CDR1 is LNHNV and CDR2 is YYDKDF in the germline V gene (reference sequence). Trimming removed 0 bases from V and 1 base from J, with 6 bases in between. The CDR3 runs to 14 residues. Study processing details: By means of reference gene primer amplification, nucleated cell counts were estimated. TCRdb keeps only in-frame clones here, not all; method: immunoSEQ multiplex PCR. V, J and clone size are taken as reported in that table, and D and trimming were inferred from the DNA itself. This table has roughly 100,000 clones, approximately 80% appearing once.

Sequencing was performed on peripheral blood. The TCR sequence derives from a woman over 75 with acute or convalescent COVID-19. The chain links TRBV15 to TRBJ1-2; D not certain. The CDR3 coding sequence is TGTGCCACCAGCAGAGATGAGGGTAACTATGGCTACACCTTC. Translating gives CATSRDEGNYGYTF.